This T cell receptor beta chain originates from a study of cytomegalovirus exposure and HLA in healthy donors. This clone was found a few times. Its antigen is undetermined. The germline V gene has CDR1 SGHTA and CDR2 FQGNSA. This CDR3 comprises 14 residues. V dropped 5 bases and J dropped 1 base, with 11 bases sitting between them. Primers for the PCR totalled 60 Vbeta and 13 Jbeta. Generated by immunoSEQ multiplex PCR, the TCRdb table keeps only in-frame clones and is missing some. The sample shows 130,000 or so clones, 88% of them seen only once. Study results and limitations: In an earlier analysis, in approximately 570 donors, most V segments appeared productive either ~90% or ~30% of the time. Cytomegalovirus association was assigned to about 150 TCR beta chains. Accurate prediction of most subjects' HLA-A and HLA-B alleles from TCR beta sequences was reported.

V gene TRBV7-2 combines with J gene TRBJ1-1; no reliable D call. This sequence originates from a woman aged 40 to 49 in good health and CMV-seronegative. Sample: PBMCs. CDR3 region: CASSPGYSNTEAFF. In DNA, the CDR3 is TGTGCCAGCAGCCCGGGGTACTCGAACACTGAAGCTTTCTTT. The full variable domain, with the rest looked up from reference TRBV7-2 and TRBJ1-1, is GAGVSQSPSNKVTEKGKDVELRCDPISGHTALYWYRQSLGQGLEFLIYFQGNSAPDKSGLPSDRFSAERTGGSVSTLTIQRTQQEDSAVYLCASSPGYSNTEAFFGQGTRLTVV.